The entry below describes one TCR beta chain. The data were taken from a study of blood T cell repertoires in COVID-19. In germline, CDR1 is MNHEY, CDR2 SVGEGT. The CDR3 sequence is 16 residues long. The ends lost 4 bases at V and 0 bases at J; junction bases unmatched: 4. Profiled with immunoSEQ multiplex PCR; TCRdb holds only in-frame clones, not every one. In the table there are fewer than 65,000 clones, approximately 80% of which are singletons. The sequenced sample was peripheral blood. V is TRBV6-2 or TRBV6-3 and J is TRBJ1-5, with 9 positions matching TRBD1. The clonotype comes from a man in his thirties or forties with COVID-19, enrolled during active disease. CDR3 sequence: CASSFGQGRSNQPQHF. The CDR3 nucleotides are TGTGCCAGCAGTTTCGGACAGGGGCGTAGCAATCAGCCCCAGCATTTT.